The 25 T cell receptor beta chains presented below share a single source sample, sequenced in a study of blood T cell repertoires in COVID-19. The method was immunoSEQ multiplex PCR; TCRdb's version includes in-frame clones alone and lacks a portion of them. The data show 180,000 or so clones, with 80% to 90% seen just once and nearly 8.5% held by the top ten. Sequencing input: peripheral blood. The receptors derive from a man between 60 and 75 years old with acute or convalescent COVID-19.

V and J are TRBV10-2 and TRBJ2-1, with D possibly TRBD2 on 5 matching bases. Germline CDR1 and CDR2: WSHSY and SAAADI. V gave up 2 bases and J gave up 2 bases, with 10 bases separating them. The CDR3 spans 15 residues. This chain's CDR3 is CASSEVGAPYNEQFF. The CDR3 region has the DNA TGCGCCAGCAGTGAGGTGGGAGCGCCCTACAATGAGCAGTTCTTC.

The chain employs TRBV27 and TRBJ1-5; no firm D call. V gave up 2 bases and J gave up 7 bases, with 9 bases separating them. The germline V gene has CDR1 MNHEY and CDR2 SMNVEV (reference sequence). The CDR3 sequence is 13 residues long. The CDR3 spells CASSLEGWQPQHF. CDR3 nucleotide sequence: TGTGCCAGCAGTTTAGAGGGTTGGCAGCCCCAGCATTTT.

J is TRBJ2-5 and V is TRBV5-1; no reliable D call. The CDR3 loop spans 12 amino acids. Germline V gives CDR1 SGHRS, CDR2 YFSETQ. Trimming stripped 7 bases from V and 1 base from J, with 8 bases between. The CDR3 sequence is CASAYSQETQYF. The CDR3 region has the DNA TGCGCCAGCGCATACAGCCAAGAGACCCAGTACTTC.

V is TRBV10-3 and J is TRBJ1-2; possibly TRBD1 for D (5 bases). V was clipped by 11 bases and J by 6 bases, with 25 bases between them. Germline V gene lookup returns CDR1 ENHRY and CDR2 SYGVKD. The CDR3 has 15 residues. This CDR3 is CAFSGEGLGSNGYTF. The CDR3 DNA reads TGTGCCTTCTCGGGGGAGGGACTTGGTAGCAATGGCTACACCTTC.

CDR3: CASSEPAIPLHF. The CDR3, as DNA: TGTGCCAGCAGTGAACCTGCTATACCCCTCCACTTT. This chain joins TRBV6-1 and TRBJ1-6, with D unresolved. CDR3 length: 12 amino acids. Looked up from germline, CDR1 is MNHNS and CDR2 is SASEGT. The ends were cut back, 2 bases at V and 12 bases at J, with 8 bases in the middle.

The chain couples TRBV29-1 to TRBJ2-1, with 8 bases matching TRBD2. Trimming removed 7 bases from V and 1 base from J; junction bases left unmatched: 18. Germline-derived CDR1 and CDR2 are SQVTM and ANQGSEA. This CDR3 region has 18 residues. DNA of the CDR3: TGCAGCGCCCAGGGTAGCGGGAACCTTCTACGGTCCTACAATGAGCAGTTCTTC. Translating gives CSAQGSGNLLRSYNEQFF.

This chain uses TRBV6-5 with TRBJ1-2, with TRBD1 as a possible D gene (5 bases). The CDR3 sequence is 16 residues long. V gave up 0 bases and J gave up 3 bases, with 14 bases separating them. CDR1 and CDR2 from the germline V gene are MNHEY and SVGAGI. This chain's CDR3 is CASSYSSAGSDYGYTF. The CDR3 DNA is TGTGCCAGCAGTTACTCGTCGGCAGGGTCGGACTATGGCTACACCTTC.

The rearrangement links TRBV9 to TRBJ2-1; 7 bases are a match to TRBD1. V lost 0 bases to trimming and J lost 8 bases; unmatched junction nucleotides: 8. There are 15 residues in the CDR3. The V gene's germline CDR1 is SGDLS and CDR2 YYNGEE. The DNA of the CDR3 is TGTGCCAGCAGCGTAGGAGACAGGGACCTTGATGAGCAGTTCTTC. Amino acid sequence: CASSVGDRDLDEQFF.

This CDR3 is CASSLFDRGEQFF. CDR3 DNA: TGCGCCAGCAGCTTGTTCGACAGGGGGGAGCAGTTCTTC. V and J are TRBV5-1 and TRBJ2-1; 9 nucleotides match TRBD1. The CDR3 is made up of 13 amino acids. Per the germline V gene, CDR1 is SGHRS and CDR2 is YFSETQ. The trim removed 1 base at V and 10 bases at J, leaving 3 bases unmatched.

The rearrangement uses TRBV28 and TRBJ1-5, with 9 positions matching TRBD1. Per germline, CDR1 MDHEN and CDR2 SYDVKM. V dropped 5 bases and J dropped 2; count of bases not matched to a gene: 7. This CDR3 is 16 amino acids long. The CDR3 loop is CASSRPRTGGNQPQHF. The CDR3 DNA reads TGTGCCAGCAGTCGCCCTCGGACAGGGGGCAATCAGCCCCAGCATTTT.

The rearrangement uses TRBV24-1 and TRBJ2-6; unclear D gene. Germline-derived CDR1 and CDR2 are KGHDR and SFDVKD. CDR3 length equals 13 residues. The V and J ends lost 7 bases and 1 base respectively, with 4 bases between them. CDR3 region: CATRSSGANVLTF. As DNA, the CDR3 is TGTGCCACCAGGAGTTCTGGGGCCAACGTCCTGACTTTC.

The CDR3 is CAWGGQYNEQFF. The CDR3 DNA reads TGTGCCTGGGGGGGACAGTACAATGAGCAGTTCTTC. The chain combines TRBV30 with TRBJ2-1; TRBD1 matches at 7 bases. V lost 5 bases, J lost 4 bases, and 2 bases stayed unmatched. The CDR3 has 12 residues. The germline V gene has CDR1 GTSNPN and CDR2 SVGIG (reference sequence).

J is TRBJ1-1 and V is TRBV19; tentative D call: TRBD1 (5 bases). CDR3 length: 15 amino acids. Germline lookup yields CDR1 LNHDA and CDR2 SQIVND (reference sequence). V was clipped by 7 bases and J by 1 base, with 16 bases between them. The chain's CDR3 is CASIPLGQGNTEAFF. The DNA for the CDR3 is TGTGCCAGTATCCCCCTCGGGCAGGGGAACACTGAAGCTTTCTTT.

This clone was detected once. The genes are TRBV12-5 and TRBJ1-1; 8 bases align to TRBD1. Germline loops: CDR1 LGHNT, CDR2 FRNRAP. This CDR3 region has 12 residues. Losses at the gene ends were 8 bases for V and 5 bases for J; bases not matched to a gene: 4. This CDR3 reads CASTGGETEAFF. The CDR3 DNA follows: TGTGCTAGTACAGGGGGAGAAACTGAAGCTTTCTTT. The full variable domain, with the rest looked up from reference TRBV12-5 and TRBJ1-1, is DARVTQTPRHKVTEMGQEVTMRCQPILGHNTVFWYRQTMMQGLELLAYFRNRAPLDDSGMPKDRFSAEMPDATLATLKIQPSEPRDSAVYFCASTGGETEAFFGQGTRLTVV.

This sequence joins TRBV28 and TRBJ2-1; TRBD2 matches 10 bases. Germline CDR1 is MDHEN and CDR2 is SYDVKM. The CDR3 extends over 19 amino acids. V dropped 1 base and J dropped 3; count of bases not matched to a gene: 12. CDR3 DNA sequence: TGTGCCAGCAGTTTATTGGGGTTTGGGGCTAGCGGGGGCTACAATGAGCAGTTCTTC. This codes for CASSLLGFGASGGYNEQFF.

This clone appeared once. V and J are TRBV11-2 and TRBJ2-3, with 8 bases that match TRBD2. The CDR3 consists of 17 residues. The J segment lost 4 bases and the V segment lost 1 base, leaving 10 bases of the junction unmatched. The V gene's germline CDR1 is SGHAT and CDR2 FQNNGV. CDR3: CASSLGASGSGPDTQYF. The DNA of the CDR3 is TGTGCCAGCAGCTTAGGGGCCAGCGGGAGTGGACCAGATACGCAGTATTTT.

J is TRBJ2-1 and V is TRBV27, with 10 bases aligning to TRBD1. V was pared by 3 bases and J by 5 bases, with 4 bases of the junction left unmatched. The germline CDR1 and CDR2 sequences are MNHEY and SMNVEV (reference sequence). There are 15 residues in the CDR3. CDR3 DNA sequence: TGTGCCAGCAGTTTCCAGGACAGGGGGAACAATGAGCAGTTCTTC. It specifies CASSFQDRGNNEQFF.

The rearrangement uses TRBV5-4 and TRBJ2-1; 12 nucleotides align to TRBD2. The CDR3 loop spans 16 amino acids. Per germline, CDR1 SGHNT and CDR2 YYREEE (reference sequence). V dropped 0 bases and J dropped 5; count of bases not matched to a gene: 3. CDR3 DNA: TGTGCCAGCAGCTTGGGACTAGCGGGAGCTGACAATGAGCAGTTCTTC. It specifies CASSLGLAGADNEQFF.

The chain links TRBV28 to TRBJ2-2; possibly TRBD1 for D (5 bases). The V end was cut by 8 bases, the J end by 7 bases, with 11 bases between. The CDR3 is made up of 12 amino acids. Germline V gene sequence: CDR1 MDHEN, CDR2 SYDVKM. The DNA of the CDR3 is TGTGCCAGCCAGGGTTCGAACGGGGAGCTGTTTTTT. Translation gives CASQGSNGELFF.

The chain employs TRBV11-3 and TRBJ1-1; D perhaps matches TRBD1 (6 bases). The length of the CDR3 is 14 residues. Germline CDR1 and CDR2: SGHNT and YENEEA. Trimming pared 4 bases from V and 9 bases from J, leaving 18 bases between. The CDR3 nucleotides read TGTGCCAGCAGCTCCGGGGCGGGGGGCCAGAAAGCTTTCTTT. As protein: CASSSGAGGQKAFF.

This clone has at least ten counts. The genes are TRBV19 and TRBJ2-2, with D possibly TRBD2 on 5 matching bases. The CDR3 covers 16 residues. The ends were cut back, 5 bases at V and 10 bases at J, with 23 bases in the middle. Germline-derived CDR1 and CDR2 are LNHDA and SQIVND (reference sequence). In nucleotides, the CDR3 is TGTGCCAGTAGTTCCTTACAAAGAGGACTGGCATCGGAGCTGTTTTTT. Translation: CASSSLQRGLASELFF.

This chain connects TRBV12-3 or TRBV12-4 to TRBJ2-7; D may be TRBD2 (5 bases). The CDR3 extends over 12 amino acids. Trimming cost V 6 bases and J 5 bases, with 11 bases left between them. CDR3 loop: CASRSGSNEQYF. In DNA form, the CDR3 reads TGTGCCAGCAGATCGGGGAGCAACGAGCAGTACTTC.

V is TRBV3-1 (or the pseudogene TRBV3-2) and J is TRBJ2-1; D perhaps matches TRBD2 (5 bases). Per the germline V gene, CDR1 is LGHDT and CDR2 is YNNKEL (reference sequence). The CDR3 consists of 14 residues. The V gene lost 3 bases and the J gene lost 7 bases, with 13 bases spanning the gap. The CDR3 bases are TGTGCCAGCAGCCAGACTCGAGGGATGAATGAGCAGTTCTTC. Translated: CASSQTRGMNEQFF.

The V call is TRBV28, the J call TRBJ1-2, with TRBD1 identical over 7 bases. This CDR3 comprises 11 residues. Trimming took 7 bases from V and 8 from J; bases not matched to a gene: 4. Germline CDR1 MDHEN, CDR2 SYDVKM. This CDR3 is CASNRGWGYTF. CDR3 DNA: TGTGCCAGCAACAGGGGTTGGGGCTACACCTTC.

The J gene is TRBJ2-2, the V gene TRBV19; 7 nucleotides align to TRBD2. Trimming took 3 bases from V and 5 from J; bases not matched to a gene: 6. The CDR3 covers 15 residues. CDR1 is LNHDA and CDR2 is SQIVND in the germline V gene (reference sequence). The CDR3 sequence is CASSIRGEGTGELFF. CDR3 nucleotides: TGTGCCAGTAGTATCCGGGGGGAAGGGACCGGGGAGCTGTTTTTT.